This T cell receptor beta chain was recorded in a study of human T cells and chemical hapten exposure. Time point described: patch test 1, 2 weeks after DPC sensitization. The treatment denotes: therapeutic diphenylcyclopropenone sensitization with weekly scalp DPC. Donors were 18 to 70-year-old alopecia patients suitable for DPC. The library attached unique molecular identifiers to individual cDNA molecules. TCRdb called the RACE reads again in MiXCR, with one record for every CDR3 protein. This table holds roughly 200,000 distinct CDR3 sequences, approximately 20% found once. The V end lost 5 bases, the J end lost 7 bases, and 12 bases lay between the germline ends. CDR3 size: 13 residues. The germline CDR1 and CDR2 sequences are SNHLY and FYNNEI. Findings of the study overall: PT1 expanded TCR counts and patch test score correlated positively.

This clonotype came up a few times. Its antigen remains unidentified. The sequence derives from a woman aged 45-59 years with alopecia areata. Some clones in this sample may be carry-over from other donors' samples. The chain is built from TRBV2 and TRBJ2-1; D might be TRBD2 (5 bases). The sequenced sample was whole blood, obtained in connection with sensitization to the hapten diphenylcyclopropenone (DPC). The CDR3 bases are TGTGCCAGCAGTCGGAACCGAGGGAATGAGCAGTTCTTC. Translation gives CASSRNRGNEQFF.